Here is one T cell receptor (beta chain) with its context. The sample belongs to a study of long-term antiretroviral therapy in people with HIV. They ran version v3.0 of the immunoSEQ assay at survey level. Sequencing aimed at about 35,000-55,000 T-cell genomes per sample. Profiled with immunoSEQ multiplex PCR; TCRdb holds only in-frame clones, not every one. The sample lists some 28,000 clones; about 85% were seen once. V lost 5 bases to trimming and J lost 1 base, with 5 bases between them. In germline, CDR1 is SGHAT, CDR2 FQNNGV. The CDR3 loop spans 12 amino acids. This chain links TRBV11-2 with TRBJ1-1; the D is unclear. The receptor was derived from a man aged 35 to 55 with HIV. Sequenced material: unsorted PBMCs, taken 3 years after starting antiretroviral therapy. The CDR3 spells CASSPGNTEAFF. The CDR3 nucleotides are TGTGCCAGCAGCCCTGGGAACACTGAAGCTTTCTTT.